Following are 26 T cell receptor beta chains from one sample sequenced in a study of early T cells in non-severe SARS-CoV-2 infection (dated by TCRdb to 2020 to 2023). The method was 5' RACE. Sequencing was carried out with a NextSeq 500. Through fastp at Q25 and MiXCR, TCRdb rebuilt clones from the public reads, retaining in-frame beta chains. Rows with a matching CDR3 protein are joined into one entry that keeps the most common DNA and genes. A total of about 68,000 distinct CDR3 sequences appear in this sample, approximately 10% of them only once. The top ten clones comprise 6.4% of the sample. Material for sequencing was whole blood. All receptors derive from an adult who was a healthcare worker with PCR-confirmed SARS-CoV-2 infection or an uninfected control (not recorded which).

The V and J genes are TRBV18 and TRBJ2-1, with TRBD1 matching over 7 bases. CDR1 is KGHSH, CDR2 LQKENI, per germline. The CDR3 sequence is 15 residues long. Germline trimming cut 4 bases from V and 4 bases from J; bases unmatched to any gene: 7. Here the CDR3 DNA reads TGTGCCAGCTCACTTGGGACAGCTAAGTACAATGAGCAGTTCTTC. Translation: CASSLGTAKYNEQFF.

This chain connects TRBV6-5 to TRBJ2-6; 7 nucleotides match TRBD1. CDR1 is MNHEY and CDR2 is SVGAGI in the germline V gene. The CDR3 loop spans 17 amino acids. J was trimmed by 0 bases and V by 7 bases; bases with no gene match: 9. CDR3 loop: CASTRGWTGSGANVLTF. The CDR3 nucleotides are TGTGCCAGCACCCGAGGATGGACAGGCTCTGGGGCCAACGTCCTGACTTTC.

In this sample, this clonotype turned up a few times. The chain has TRBV10-3 and TRBJ2-3, with TRBD2 matching over 7 bases. Germline CDR1 is ENHRY and CDR2 is SYGVKD. This CDR3 is built from 15 residues. Unmatched junction bases numbered 10, after V lost 6 bases and J lost 4 bases. The CDR3 DNA reads TGTGCCATCAGCTGGATCGGGGAGGGCGCAGATACGCAGTATTTT. This encodes CAISWIGEGADTQYF.

This clonotype has ten or more counts. The chain employs TRBV2 and TRBJ2-5; D call uncertain. Per the germline V gene, CDR1 is SNHLY and CDR2 is FYNNEI. V was cut by 6 bases and J by 4 bases, with 6 bases left in between. The CDR3 has 11 amino acids. CDR3 protein: CASSERETQYF. CDR3 in DNA: TGTGCCAGCAGCGAGAGAGAGACCCAGTACTTC.

The chain links TRBV2 to TRBJ2-1; possibly TRBD1 or TRBD2 for D (5 bases each). This CDR3 is built from 13 residues. V lost 1 base and J 10 bases, leaving 11 bases between the germline ends. From germline, CDR1 is SNHLY and CDR2 FYNNEI. CDR3 region: CASSEGTGTEQFF. For the CDR3, the DNA is TGTGCCAGCAGTGAAGGCACCGGGACGGAGCAGTTCTTC.

The gene calls are TRBV2 and TRBJ2-1; D might be TRBD2 (5 bases). With 4 bases removed from V and 9 bases from J, the gap between germline ends came to 10 bases. Germline V gene sequence: CDR1 SNHLY, CDR2 FYNNEI. This CDR3 is 12 amino acids long. The CDR3 is CASSGEGIEQFF. In DNA form, the CDR3 reads TGTGCCAGCAGTGGTGAGGGAATTGAGCAGTTCTTC.

As concerns this clonotype: A junction boundary mismatches the germline segment, possibly from a read error. The chain couples TRBV6-1 to TRBJ2-5; D is perhaps TRBD2 (6 bases). The CDR3 is 13 residues long. Germline V lookup: CDR1 MNHNS, CDR2 SASEGT. The CDR3 loop reads CASSDTDASGANF. The CDR3 DNA sequence: TGTGCCAGCAGTGACACCGATGCTTCGGGAGCAAACTTC.

This chain links TRBV7-8 with TRBJ1-2; TRBD1 might be the D (5 bases). CDR1 and CDR2 from the germline V gene are SGHVS and FQNEAQ. The length of the CDR3 is 14 residues. Trimming took off 2 bases at V and 3 bases at J, with 10 bases between the two ends. The CDR3 reads CASSLRGNDYGYTF. The CDR3, as DNA: TGTGCCAGCAGCTTACGGGGGAATGACTATGGCTACACCTTC.

Concerning this clonotype: One junction end does not reproduce the germline sequence, and a read error may be involved. The CDR3 nucleotides read TGTACCAGCAGCTCCCTCACGGGTGCGGGTAATGAGCAGTTCTTC. Translated, it gives CTSSSLTGAGNEQFF. The chain employs TRBV11-2 and TRBJ2-1, with D tentatively TRBD2 (5 bases). The germline gives CDR1 SGHAT, CDR2 FQNNGV. The CDR3 has 15 residues.

The chain employs TRBV6-5 and TRBJ1-1; no definite D call. The CDR3 has 13 residues. Germline CDR1 and CDR2: MNHEY and SVGAGI. V lost 2 bases to trimming and J lost 4 bases, with 8 bases between them. The CDR3 loop reads CASSYGMGTEAFF. CDR3 nucleotide sequence: TGTGCCAGCAGTTACGGGATGGGCACTGAAGCTTTCTTT.

This clonotype was seen at least ten times. The V call is TRBV28, the J call TRBJ1-1; D is unclear. The CDR3 runs 14 residues. Deletions cut 6 bases from V and 5 bases from J, with 16 bases between. Germline CDR1 reads MDHEN; CDR2 reads SYDVKM. CDR3 amino acids: CASRPRWGSTEAFF. The CDR3 nucleotides read TGTGCCAGCAGGCCCAGGTGGGGATCTACTGAAGCTTTCTTT.

This clonotype was seen at least ten times. The rearrangement uses TRBV9 and TRBJ1-2; D ambiguous. V shed 6 bases and J shed 8 bases, with 14 bases lying between them. The CDR3 runs to 12 residues. Germline assignment: CDR1 SGDLS and CDR2 YYNGEE. CDR3 sequence: CASNSVRRGYTF. CDR3 DNA sequence: TGTGCCAGCAACTCCGTACGACGGGGCTACACCTTC.

This clonotype was detected only a few times. The rearrangement links TRBV20-1 to TRBJ1-1; no firm D call. The germline V gene encodes CDR1 DFQATT and CDR2 SNEGSKA (reference sequence). The length of the CDR3 is 13 residues. The V end lost 3 bases, the J end lost 6 bases, and 14 bases lay between the germline ends. The CDR3 nucleotides read TGCAGTGCTAGTGGTAGGGTTTCAGCTGAAGCTTTCTTT. This encodes CSASGRVSAEAFF.

This clonotype has at least ten counts. This chain joins TRBV7-9 and TRBJ1-1; D gene unclear. Germline values: CDR1 SEHNR, CDR2 FQNEAQ (reference sequence). The CDR3 is made up of 15 amino acids. Deletions cut 5 bases from V and 3 bases from J, with 16 bases between. CDR3 in amino acids: CASSPDLGPHTEAFF. The CDR3 DNA follows: TGTGCCAGCAGCCCAGATTTGGGCCCTCACACTGAAGCTTTCTTT.

There are a few counts of this clonotype. The chain has TRBV6-6 and TRBJ1-6; 7 bases agree with TRBD1. Trimming at V came to 5 bases and at J to 10 bases, leaving 8 bases not matched to a gene. The length of the CDR3 is 14 residues. CDR1 is MNHNY, CDR2 SVGAGI, per germline (reference sequence). The CDR3 DNA follows: TGTGCCAGCAGTCCGGGACAGTTAAGCTCACCCCTCCACTTT. It translates to CASSPGQLSSPLHF.

The chain carries TRBV7-9 and TRBJ1-1; TRBD1 might be the D (5 bases). This CDR3 contains 13 residues. V dropped 5 bases and J dropped 8 bases, with 15 bases sitting between them. Germline values: CDR1 SEHNR, CDR2 FQNEAQ (reference sequence). As DNA, the CDR3 is TGTGCCAGCAGCACTCATTCCGGGGGGGAAGCTTTCTTT. As protein: CASSTHSGGEAFF.

The J gene is TRBJ2-5, the V gene TRBV6-1; TRBD1 aligns across 7 bases. The trim removed 3 bases at V and 3 bases at J, leaving 1 base unmatched. Germline V lookup: CDR1 MNHNS, CDR2 SASEGT. The CDR3 runs to 13 residues. This chain's CDR3 is CASSEGTEETQYF. The DNA for the CDR3 is TGTGCCAGCAGTGAGGGGACAGAAGAGACCCAGTACTTC.

This clonotype was detected ten times or more. This chain joins TRBV7-9 and TRBJ2-7; D remains unclear. Germline CDR1 reads SEHNR; CDR2 reads FQNEAQ (reference sequence). This CDR3 is built from 12 residues. The V end was cut by 1 base, the J end by 6 bases, with 7 bases between. The CDR3 sequence: CASSLESSEQYF. In DNA, the CDR3 is TGTGCCAGCAGCTTAGAGTCTTCCGAGCAGTACTTC.

This clonotype has more than one count but fewer than ten. The V call is TRBV27, the J call TRBJ2-7; D is uncertain. Trimming pared 2 bases from V and 4 bases from J, leaving 15 bases between. Germline CDR1 reads MNHEY; CDR2 reads SMNVEV (reference sequence). This CDR3 is built from 15 residues. The CDR3: CASSLKPTAPYEQYF. In DNA form, the CDR3 reads TGTGCCAGCAGTTTAAAGCCAACAGCTCCTTACGAGCAGTACTTC.

This clonotype was observed a few times. The CDR3 sequence is CASRPSSPETQYF. In DNA, the CDR3 is TGTGCCAGCAGACCCAGCTCCCCAGAGACCCAGTACTTC. The chain combines TRBV12-3 or TRBV12-4 with TRBJ2-5, with unresolved D. The CDR3 length is 13 residues. Trimming stripped 6 bases from V and 4 bases from J, with 12 bases between.

The rearrangement uses TRBV28 and TRBJ2-2; D is ambiguous. The CDR3 extends over 16 amino acids. The V and J ends lost 1 base and 8 bases respectively, with 17 bases between them. Germline values: CDR1 MDHEN, CDR2 SYDVKM. The chain's CDR3 is CASSLSPDTSRGELFF. The CDR3 DNA sequence: TGTGCCAGCAGTTTATCGCCTGACACTTCCCGAGGGGAGCTGTTTTTT.

This clonotype was seen at least ten times. V and J are TRBV11-2 and TRBJ1-2; D is uncertain. Germline CDR1 reads SGHAT; CDR2 reads FQNNGV. This CDR3 is 12 amino acids long. Trimming removed 2 bases at V and 3 bases at J, with 4 bases between. The CDR3 reads CASSLHYYGYTF. The CDR3 DNA reads as TGTGCCAGCAGCTTACACTACTATGGCTACACCTTC.

This clonotype was picked up a small number of times. Here the CDR3 reads CASSFPWTSGPYEQYF. DNA of the CDR3: TGTGCCAGCAGCTTTCCCTGGACTAGCGGACCTTACGAGCAGTACTTC. The V and J genes are TRBV11-2 and TRBJ2-7, with TRBD2 matching over 10 bases. V shed 3 bases, J shed 4 bases, and the junction held 9 bases outside the gene matches. The CDR3 has 16 residues. The germline V gene has CDR1 SGHAT and CDR2 FQNNGV.

This clonotype was detected only a few times. V gene TRBV2 combines with J gene TRBJ2-1; 10 bases are a match to TRBD1. Germline V gene data show CDR1 as SNHLY and CDR2 as FYNNEI. This CDR3 has 15 amino acids. Trimming at V came to 6 bases and at J to 2 bases, leaving 4 bases not matched to a gene. CDR3 residues: CASSVGQGAYNEQFF. In nucleotides, the CDR3 is TGTGCCAGCAGCGTTGGACAGGGGGCCTACAATGAGCAGTTCTTC.

This clonotype has more than one count but fewer than ten. This chain links TRBV6-1 with TRBJ2-7, with D uncertain. Germline loops: CDR1 MNHNS, CDR2 SASEGT. With 1 base removed from V and 0 bases from J, the gap between germline ends came to 10 bases. The CDR3 extends over 15 amino acids. This chain's CDR3 is CASSEVRLPSYEQYF. DNA for the CDR3: TGTGCCAGCAGTGAAGTCAGGCTACCCTCCTACGAGCAGTACTTC.

V and J are TRBV7-2 and TRBJ2-1; TRBD1 might be the D (6 bases). CDR1 and CDR2 from the germline V gene are SGHTA and FQGNSA. The germline V and J ends were trimmed by 5 bases and 4 bases, with 12 bases remaining between them. The CDR3 runs to 14 residues. The CDR3 DNA reads as TGTGCCAGCAGCCCAACCAGGGGTTACAATGAGCAGTTCTTC. Protein: CASSPTRGYNEQFF. The entire variable domain, with the rest obtained from reference TRBV7-2 and TRBJ2-1, is as follows: GAGVSQSPSNKVTEKGKDVELRCDPISGHTALYWYRQSLGQGLEFLIYFQGNSAPDKSGLPSDRFSAERTGGSVSTLTIQRTQQEDSAVYLCASSPTRGYNEQFFGPGTRLTVL.